This entry is about one T cell receptor beta chain. The target antigen is unknown. This entry is derived from a study of T cell responses to AZD1222 COVID-19 vaccine. Study-wide findings and caveats: Spike was spanned by vaccine-associated CD4 TCRs, with dominance at 160-218 and 743-854.

Repertoires were generated with immunoSEQ multiplex PCR, while TCRdb's copy carries only in-frame clones and drops some. The data show about 97,000 clones, about 89% seen once. Trimming removed 4 bases at V and 2 bases at J, with 14 bases between. The CDR3 contains 15 residues. The germline V gene has CDR1 MNHEY and CDR2 SMNVEV (reference sequence). The material sequenced was peripheral blood, taken on day 0 of AZD1222 vaccination. The V call is TRBV27, the J call TRBJ1-2, with D possibly being TRBD1 (6 bases). This TCR derives from an adult in good health. CDR3 residues: CASSWGSDRNYGYTF. Written as DNA, the CDR3 is TGTGCCAGCAGTTGGGGCAGTGACAGGAACTATGGCTACACCTTC.